The T cell receptor (beta chain) described here comes from a study of T cell responses to AZD1222 COVID-19 vaccine. As for the study in general: Investigators merged groups given second doses at roughly 4 or roughly 12 weeks.

A remark on this clone: Its antigen is as yet unknown.

Study-level points and caveats: Elevations in Spike-specific TCR breadth and depth followed administration of two AZD1222 doses. It was only a handful of AZD1222 recipients who were seropositive at baseline. There were vaccine-associated CD4 TCRs across spike, dominant at 160-218 and 743-854.

Germline V gene sequence: CDR1 SEHNR, CDR2 FQNEAQ (reference sequence). CDR3 length equals 12 residues. With 5 bases removed from V and 6 bases from J, the gap between germline ends came to 7 bases. Libraries were prepared by immunoSEQ multiplex PCR; TCRdb keeps only in-frame clonotypes and omits some of them. The sample lists 46,000 or so clones, 60% to 85% occurring once. The V gene is TRBV7-9, the J gene TRBJ1-4; D gene uncertain. The sequence derives from an adult in good health. The starting material was peripheral blood, obtained on day 0 of AZD1222 vaccination. CDR3 bases: TGTGCCAGCAGCCTCATGGATGAAAAACTGTTTTTT. This sequence encodes CASSLMDEKLFF.